One and the same sample provided the 6 T cell receptor beta chains below, sequenced in a study of control samples from healthy donors and cancer patients (dated by TCRdb to 2020 to 2022). The library was generated by the immunoSEQ multiplex PCR assay. TCRdb retrieved this table from immuneACCESS and kept in-frame rearrangements only. Not all clones are present; in checked studies, unresolved V genes account for under half, and no reason is known for the remainder. This sample holds more than 95,000 clones; about four fifths were observed only once. The ten largest clonotypes hold around 14% of the sample. The specimen was blood. Receptors were obtained from a woman aged 45-60 years in good health.

The genes are TRBV27 and TRBJ1-1, with D unclear. CDR3 length equals 13 residues. The germline V gene encodes CDR1 MNHEY and CDR2 SMNVEV (reference sequence). The V end was cut by 5 bases, the J end by 1 base, with 8 bases between. CDR3 sequence (DNA): TGTGCCAGCAGTAAAACGAAGAACACTGAAGCTTTCTTT. Protein: CASSKTKNTEAFF.

V gene TRBV28 combines with J gene TRBJ2-3; TRBD2 matches 12 bases. Germline trimming cut 5 bases from V and 5 bases from J; bases unmatched to any gene: 14. In germline, CDR1 is MDHEN, CDR2 SYDVKM. This CDR3 is 18 amino acids long. The CDR3 coding sequence is TGTGCCAGCAGTCCTAACCCGCGACTAGCGGGGGCACAAGATACGCAGTATTTT. Residues: CASSPNPRLAGAQDTQYF.

V usage is TRBV30 and J usage is TRBJ1-1; no firm D call. V was pared by 2 bases and J by 7 bases, with 8 bases between. The CDR3 sequence is 11 residues long. CDR1 and CDR2 from the germline V gene are GTSNPN and SVGIG (reference sequence). The CDR3 nucleotides are TGTGCCTGGAGTACCCAGATTGAAGCTTTCTTT. It translates to CAWSTQIEAFF.

The CDR3 nucleotides are TGTGCCAGCAGCCAAGATGGGGGCGCTGAAGCTTTCTTT. Amino acids: CASSQDGGAEAFF. The V call is TRBV3-1 (or the pseudogene TRBV3-2), the J call TRBJ1-1, with a possible D match to TRBD1 (6 bases). The germline CDR1 and CDR2 sequences are LGHDT and YNNKEL (reference sequence). The CDR3 totals 13 residues. V was clipped by 0 bases and J by 6 bases, with 8 bases between them.

CDR3 sequence reads: CASSPGGGKQYF. The CDR3 nucleotides are TGTGCCAGCAGCCCGGGTGGGGGCAAGCAGTACTTC. The chain couples TRBV7-9 to TRBJ2-7, with D perhaps matching TRBD1 (6 bases). With 5 bases removed from V and 8 bases from J, the gap between germline ends came to 13 bases. CDR3 length: 12 residues. The germline gives CDR1 SEHNR, CDR2 FQNEAQ (reference sequence).

This clone was counted between two and nine times. CDR3 nucleotides: TGTGCCAGCAGCTTTAAAGGACAATTCGGCTATGGCTACACCTTC. Amino acid sequence: CASSFKGQFGYGYTF. The chain joins TRBV13 to TRBJ1-2; maybe TRBD1 (5 bases). Germline assignment: CDR1 PRHDT and CDR2 FYEKMQ (reference sequence). This CDR3 region has 15 residues. Trimming removed 3 bases from V and 4 bases from J, with 15 bases in between. The variable domain in full, completed from reference TRBV13 and TRBJ1-2, reads AAGVIQSPRHLIKEKRETATLKCYPIPRHDTVYWYQQGPGQDPQFLISFYEKMQSDKGSIPDRFSAQQFSDYHSELNMSSLELGDSALYFCASSFKGQFGYGYTFGSGTRLTVV.